Below, 29 T cell receptor beta chains from the same sample are listed, as sequenced in a study of cytomegalovirus exposure and HLA in healthy donors. PCR used 60 Vbeta primers and 13 Jbeta primers. Data came from immunoSEQ multiplex PCR; TCRdb stores just in-frame clones and leaves some out. The top ten clones hold approximately 1.5% of a sample with 150,000 to 200,000 clones, 75% to 85% of them seen once. The specimen was PBMCs. The receptors were gathered from a woman in her thirties in good health and CMV-seropositive.

The sample holds one count of this clone. This chain uses TRBV10-3 with TRBJ1-2, with 7 positions matching TRBD1. This CDR3 is built from 14 residues. Per germline, CDR1 ENHRY and CDR2 SYGVKD. The V gene end was trimmed by 6 bases and the J gene end by 8 bases; junction bases not matched to a gene: 12. Here the CDR3 reads CAISPGTALGGYTF. The CDR3 DNA follows: TGTGCCATCAGCCCCGGGACAGCCCTGGGGGGCTACACCTTC.

V usage is TRBV5-1 and J usage is TRBJ1-4, with 8 bases identical to TRBD1. The V and J ends lost 6 bases and 8 bases, in that order; junction bases with no gene match: 6. The CDR3 is 13 residues long. The germline V gene has CDR1 SGHRS and CDR2 YFSETQ. Here the CDR3 reads CASNQGAGEKLFF. Here the CDR3 DNA reads TGCGCCAGCAACCAGGGGGCAGGGGAAAAACTGTTTTTT.

The chain combines TRBV10-3 with TRBJ1-6; TRBD1 agrees at 7 bases. This CDR3 contains 13 residues. V lost 6 bases to trimming and J lost 8 bases; unmatched junction nucleotides: 4. Germline V lookup: CDR1 ENHRY, CDR2 SYGVKD. The CDR3 loop reads CAIRGQLDSPLHF. CDR3 nucleotides: TGTGCCATCAGGGGACAGCTAGATTCACCCCTCCACTTT.

This clone was found a few times. V and J are TRBV6-5 and TRBJ1-1, with a possible D match to TRBD1 (6 bases). This CDR3 is built from 14 residues. CDR1 is MNHEY and CDR2 is SVGAGI in the germline V gene. Trimming removed 4 bases at V and 1 base at J, with 10 bases between. CDR3 DNA sequence: TGTGCCAGCAGTTTGGCGGACAGGAACACTGAAGCTTTCTTT. Encoded protein: CASSLADRNTEAFF.

The chain recombines TRBV7-9 with TRBJ2-5; D is perhaps TRBD1 (5 bases). The germline CDR1 and CDR2 sequences are SEHNR and FQNEAQ (reference sequence). The CDR3 is made up of 12 amino acids. V dropped 6 bases and J dropped 2 bases, with 7 bases sitting between them. The CDR3 DNA reads as TGTGCCAGCAGGGGGCCTCAAGAGACCCAGTACTTC. It yields the protein CASRGPQETQYF.

V gene TRBV11-2 combines with J gene TRBJ2-1; 8 nucleotides agree with TRBD2. Trimming cost V 1 base and J 2 bases; bases outside gene matches: 7. Germline CDR1 is SGHAT and CDR2 is FQNNGV. The CDR3 sequence is 17 residues long. The CDR3 nucleotides read TGTGCCAGCAGCTTAGCCAGCGGGAGCCGGCCCTACAATGAGCAGTTCTTC. Its protein is CASSLASGSRPYNEQFF.

The chain employs TRBV5-4 and TRBJ2-5; D perhaps matches TRBD1 (5 bases). V lost 4 bases to trimming and J lost 6 bases, with 19 bases between them. Germline-derived CDR1 and CDR2 are SGHNT and YYREEE (reference sequence). This CDR3 has 15 residues. This CDR3 reads CASSQDLDSWKTQYF. The CDR3 nucleotides are TGTGCCAGCAGCCAGGACCTAGACAGCTGGAAGACCCAGTACTTC. The full variable domain, its missing parts supplied by reference TRBV5-4 and TRBJ2-5, is ETGVTQSPTHLIKTRGQQVTLRCSSQSGHNTVSWYQQALGQGPQFIFQYYREEENGRGNFPPRFSGLQFPNYSSELNVNALELDDSALYLCASSQDLDSWKTQYFGPGTRLLVL.

This sequence joins TRBV7-2 and TRBJ1-1; D is unresolved. Germline assignment: CDR1 SGHTA and CDR2 FQGNSA. The V and J ends lost 3 bases and 8 bases respectively, with 7 bases between them. The CDR3 is made up of 11 amino acids. In DNA form, the CDR3 reads TGTGCCAGCAGCTTTGGCAGGGAAGCTTTCTTT. Amino acids: CASSFGREAFF.

V usage is TRBV27 and J usage is TRBJ2-5, with a possible D match to TRBD2 (5 bases). Germline-derived CDR1 and CDR2 are MNHEY and SMNVEV (reference sequence). V was pared by 8 bases and J by 5 bases, with 15 bases between. The CDR3 covers 13 residues. The DNA for the CDR3 is TGTGCCAGCGGTTCAGGACTGGGCGAGACCCAGTACTTC. It is translated as CASGSGLGETQYF.

The rearrangement joins TRBV5-6 to TRBJ2-7, with D hard to call. The germline V gene has CDR1 SGHDT and CDR2 YYEEEE. This CDR3 spans 11 amino acids. V was trimmed by 4 bases and J by 3 bases, leaving 5 bases between them. In DNA form, the CDR3 reads TGTGCCAGCAGCCTCTACTACGAGCAGTACTTC. Translation: CASSLYYEQYF.

This clone was recorded only once. This chain links TRBV28 with TRBJ1-1; D not certain. The CDR3 loop spans 13 amino acids. Germline CDR1 and CDR2: MDHEN and SYDVKM. The V gene lost 4 bases and the J gene lost 1 base, with 7 bases spanning the gap. CDR3 protein: CASSSPRNTEAFF. The CDR3 nucleotides read TGTGCCAGCAGTTCCCCGAGGAACACTGAAGCTTTCTTT.

The chain recombines TRBV4-3 with TRBJ2-1; 12 positions agree with TRBD2. This CDR3 comprises 15 residues. Germline-derived CDR1 and CDR2 are LGHNA and YSLEER. V lost 4 bases, J lost 7 bases, and 5 bases stayed unmatched. The CDR3 region is CASSPRLAGENEQFF. CDR3 DNA sequence: TGCGCCAGCAGCCCCCGACTAGCGGGAGAAAATGAGCAGTTCTTC.

The chain carries TRBV6-6 and TRBJ2-1; TRBD2 agrees at 8 bases. V trimming: 6 bases; J trimming: 9 bases; junction bases outside the gene matches: 13. Germline lookup yields CDR1 MNHNY and CDR2 SVGAGI (reference sequence). This CDR3 spans 15 amino acids. CDR3 nucleotide sequence: TGTGCCAGCAGCCCAGGACCCAACGCGGGGGGTGAGCAGTTCTTC. This encodes CASSPGPNAGGEQFF.

The chain has TRBV5-1 and TRBJ2-3; tentatively, D is TRBD2 (5 bases). Between the trimmed V and J ends, which lost 3 bases and 3 bases, there was a span of 23 bases. The CDR3 is made up of 18 amino acids. Germline-derived CDR1 and CDR2 are SGHRS and YFSETQ. Here the CDR3 reads CASSSGIFPSGLTDTQYF. The CDR3 DNA reads as TGCGCCAGCAGCTCCGGGATTTTCCCCTCCGGGCTAACAGATACGCAGTATTTT. The whole variable domain, filled in from reference TRBV5-1 and TRBJ2-3, reads KAGVTQTPRYLIKTRGQQVTLSCSPISGHRSVSWYQQTPGQGLQFLFEYFSETQRNKGNFPGRFSGRQFSNSRSEMNVSTLELGDSALYLCASSSGIFPSGLTDTQYFGPGTRLTVL.

This chain joins TRBV11-3 and TRBJ2-1, with 8 bases fitting TRBD2. Germline-derived CDR1 and CDR2 are SGHNT and YENEEA. After removal of 2 bases from V and 6 bases from J, the junction contained 9 bases not matched to a gene. The CDR3 is made up of 16 amino acids. The CDR3 nucleotides are TGTGCCAGCAGCTTATACAGCGGGAGCTTGGGCAATGAGCAGTTCTTC. This codes for CASSLYSGSLGNEQFF.

The V gene is TRBV4-1, the J gene TRBJ2-7; 7 nucleotides agree with TRBD1. After removal of 4 bases from V and 3 bases from J, the junction contained 3 bases not matched to a gene. The CDR3 is 13 amino acids. CDR1 MGHRA and CDR2 YSYEKL come from the germline V gene. The CDR3 DNA reads TGCGCCAGCAGCCCCCGACAGGGCTACGAGCAGTACTTC. It translates to CASSPRQGYEQYF.

There are a few counts of this clone. The V call is TRBV19, the J call TRBJ1-1, with D possibly matching TRBD1 (5 bases). Trimming took off 1 base at V and 0 bases at J, with 9 bases between the two ends. Germline V gives CDR1 LNHDA, CDR2 SQIVND (reference sequence). This CDR3 contains 15 residues. The CDR3 sequence: CASSIANRLNTEAFF. The CDR3 DNA reads as TGTGCCAGTAGTATAGCCAACAGGTTGAACACTGAAGCTTTCTTT.

This sequence joins TRBV19 and TRBJ2-7; 7 bases agree with TRBD1. Germline V gives CDR1 LNHDA, CDR2 SQIVND (reference sequence). V shed 5 bases, J shed 5 bases, and the junction held 12 bases outside the gene matches. CDR3 length: 15 amino acids. CDR3 residues: CASSGPGQKVDEQYF. In DNA form, the CDR3 reads TGTGCCAGTAGTGGCCCGGGACAGAAAGTAGACGAGCAGTACTTC.

This rearrangement joins TRBV29-1 to TRBJ2-5, with 7 nucleotides matching TRBD1. The CDR3 contains 15 residues. The junction had 16 bases not matched to a gene; V was cut back by 7 bases and J by 5 bases. Germline V gene data show CDR1 as SQVTM and CDR2 as ANQGSEA. In DNA form, the CDR3 reads TGCAGCGCCCCTTTGATCCAGACAGGGTGGGAGACCCAGTACTTC. Amino acids: CSAPLIQTGWETQYF.

This clone was found a few times. The V gene is TRBV7-9, the J gene TRBJ2-7, with TRBD2 identical over 11 bases. Germline CDR1 SEHNR, CDR2 FQNEAQ (reference sequence). After removal of 0 bases from V and 0 bases from J, the junction contained 1 base not matched to a gene. This CDR3 contains 16 residues. The CDR3 DNA reads as TGTGCCAGCAGCTTAGCACTAGCGGGAGCCTCCTACGAGCAGTACTTC. It is translated as CASSLALAGASYEQYF.

The rearrangement links TRBV5-6 to TRBJ2-3; D is possibly TRBD1 (5 bases). Germline V lookup: CDR1 SGHDT, CDR2 YYEEEE. Trimming cost V 1 base and J 0 bases, with 12 bases left between them. The CDR3 spans 16 residues. CDR3 sequence (DNA): TGTGCCAGCAGCTTGAAGTTACAGGCGAGCACAGATACGCAGTATTTT. Translated: CASSLKLQASTDTQYF.

In this sample, this clone turned up a few times. This chain uses TRBV7-8 with TRBJ1-3; no clear D gene. V gave up 3 bases and J gave up 9 bases, with 9 bases separating them. The CDR3 runs 12 residues. Germline-derived CDR1 and CDR2 are SGHVS and FQNEAQ. The CDR3 protein is CASSLGRGTIYF. CDR3 bases: TGTGCCAGCAGCTTGGGTCGGGGCACCATATATTTT. Using reference TRBV7-8 and TRBJ1-3 for the parts outside the CDR3, the full variable domain is GAGVSQSPRYKVAKRGQDVALRCDPISGHVSLFWYQQALGQGPEFLTYFQNEAQLDKSGLPSDRFFAERPEGSVSTLKIQRTQQEDSAVYLCASSLGRGTIYFGEGSWLTVV.

In this sample, this clone turned up once. V and J are TRBV7-2 and TRBJ2-2; 8 bases align to TRBD2. V dropped 5 bases and J dropped 2; count of bases not matched to a gene: 4. The V gene's germline CDR1 is SGHTA and CDR2 FQGNSA. The CDR3 contains 15 residues. The CDR3 sequence: CASSRAGGNTGELFF. The CDR3 region has the DNA TGTGCCAGCAGCCGCGCGGGAGGTAACACCGGGGAGCTGTTTTTT. Full variable domain (outside the CDR3, taken from reference TRBV7-2 and TRBJ2-2): GAGVSQSPSNKVTEKGKDVELRCDPISGHTALYWYRQSLGQGLEFLIYFQGNSAPDKSGLPSDRFSAERTGGSVSTLTIQRTQQEDSAVYLCASSRAGGNTGELFFGEGSRLTVL.

The rearrangement links TRBV10-2 to TRBJ2-5; 10 nucleotides align to TRBD2. This CDR3 spans 15 amino acids. Germline CDR1 is WSHSY and CDR2 is SAAADI. After removal of 7 bases from V and 7 bases from J, the junction contained 12 bases not matched to a gene. The CDR3 loop reads CASNPTSGAMGTQYF. DNA of the CDR3: TGCGCCAGCAACCCCACTAGCGGGGCCATGGGGACCCAGTACTTC.

The chain joins TRBV6-5 to TRBJ2-7; no clear D gene. CDR1 is MNHEY, CDR2 SVGAGI, per germline. The germline V and J ends were trimmed by 5 bases and 3 bases, with 5 bases remaining between them. The CDR3 totals 11 residues. The chain's CDR3 is CASSELYEQYF. The CDR3 nucleotides read TGTGCCAGCAGTGAACTCTACGAGCAGTACTTC.

This clone has only a few counts. The chain joins TRBV2 to TRBJ2-1; 9 bases map to TRBD1. Germline values: CDR1 SNHLY, CDR2 FYNNEI. V lost 7 bases to trimming and J lost 2 bases; unmatched junction nucleotides: 6. The CDR3 totals 15 residues. In DNA, the CDR3 is TGTGCCAGCAAAACCGGGACAGGGACCTACAATGAGCAGTTCTTC. This sequence encodes CASKTGTGTYNEQFF.

V is TRBV11-2 and J is TRBJ2-7, with 12 bases matching TRBD2. The V segment lost 5 bases and the J segment 3 bases; nucleotides outside the gene matches: 5. The CDR3 totals 15 residues. CDR1 and CDR2 from the germline V gene are SGHAT and FQNNGV. CDR3 amino acids: CASSERTSGDYEQYF. As DNA, the CDR3 is TGTGCCAGCAGCGAAAGGACTAGCGGGGACTACGAGCAGTACTTC.

The chain combines TRBV2 with TRBJ1-5; D call uncertain. The CDR3 consists of 14 residues. Germline values: CDR1 SNHLY, CDR2 FYNNEI. Trimming removed 5 bases from V and 4 bases from J, with 12 bases in between. DNA of the CDR3: TGTGCCAGCAGTACCGACACAATAAATCAGCCCCAGCATTTT. It is translated as CASSTDTINQPQHF. The full variable domain, with the rest looked up from reference TRBV2 and TRBJ1-5, is EPEVTQTPSHQVTQMGQEVILRCVPISNHLYFYWYRQILGQKVEFLVSFYNNEISEKSEIFDDQFSVERPDGSNFTLKIRSTKLEDSAMYFCASSTDTINQPQHFGDGTRLSIL.

This clone was seen more than once but under ten times. The chain joins TRBV2 to TRBJ2-3; 14 bases agree with TRBD2. CDR1 is SNHLY and CDR2 is FYNNEI in the germline V gene. The V segment lost 6 bases and the J segment 3 bases; nucleotides outside the gene matches: 2. The CDR3 has 15 residues. The CDR3 protein is CASRRLAGGTDTQYF. CDR3 sequence (DNA): TGTGCCAGCAGGAGACTAGCGGGGGGGACAGATACGCAGTATTTT.